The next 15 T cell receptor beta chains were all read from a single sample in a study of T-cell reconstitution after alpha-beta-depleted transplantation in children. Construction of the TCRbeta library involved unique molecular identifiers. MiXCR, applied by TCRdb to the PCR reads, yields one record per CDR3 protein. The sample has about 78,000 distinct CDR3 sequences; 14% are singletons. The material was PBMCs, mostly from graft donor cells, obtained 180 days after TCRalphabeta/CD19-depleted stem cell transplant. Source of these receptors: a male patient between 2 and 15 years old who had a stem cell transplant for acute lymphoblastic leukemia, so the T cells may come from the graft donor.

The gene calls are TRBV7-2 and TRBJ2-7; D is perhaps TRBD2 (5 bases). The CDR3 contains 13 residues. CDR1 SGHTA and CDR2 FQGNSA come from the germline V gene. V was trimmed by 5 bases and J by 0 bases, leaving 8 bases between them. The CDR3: CASSLRDSYEQYF. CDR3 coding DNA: TGTGCCAGCAGCCTCCGGGACTCCTACGAGCAGTACTTC. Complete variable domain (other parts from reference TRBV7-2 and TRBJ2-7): GAGVSQSPSNKVTEKGKDVELRCDPISGHTALYWYRQSLGQGLEFLIYFQGNSAPDKSGLPSDRFSAERTGGSVSTLTIQRTQQEDSAVYLCASSLRDSYEQYFGPGTRLTVT.

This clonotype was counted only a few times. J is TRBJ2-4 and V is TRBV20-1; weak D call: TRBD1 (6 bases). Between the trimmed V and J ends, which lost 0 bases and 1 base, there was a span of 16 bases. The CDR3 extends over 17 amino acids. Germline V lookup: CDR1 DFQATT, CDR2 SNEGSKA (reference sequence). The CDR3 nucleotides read TGCAGTGCTAGAGATGATACACTCAGGGGTGCCAAAAACATTCAGTACTTC. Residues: CSARDDTLRGAKNIQYF.

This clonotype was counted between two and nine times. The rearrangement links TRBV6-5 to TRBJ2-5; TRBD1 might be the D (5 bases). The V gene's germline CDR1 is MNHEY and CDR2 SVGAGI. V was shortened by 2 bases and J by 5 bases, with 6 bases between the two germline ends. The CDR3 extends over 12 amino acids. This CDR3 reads CASSYRGETQYF. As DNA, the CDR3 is TGTGCCAGCAGTTACAGGGGTGAGACCCAGTACTTC.

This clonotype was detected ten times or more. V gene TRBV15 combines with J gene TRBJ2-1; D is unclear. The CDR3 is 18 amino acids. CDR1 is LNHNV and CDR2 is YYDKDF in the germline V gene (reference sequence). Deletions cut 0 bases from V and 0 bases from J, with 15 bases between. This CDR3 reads CATSRDKRAAVSYNEQFF. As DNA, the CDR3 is TGTGCCACCAGCAGAGATAAAAGGGCAGCAGTCTCCTACAATGAGCAGTTCTTC.

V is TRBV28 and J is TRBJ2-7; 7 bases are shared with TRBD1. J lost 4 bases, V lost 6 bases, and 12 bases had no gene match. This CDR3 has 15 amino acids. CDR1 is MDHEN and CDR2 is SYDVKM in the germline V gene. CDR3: CASSPTGNPLYEQYF. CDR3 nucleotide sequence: TGTGCCAGCAGCCCGACAGGGAACCCCCTTTACGAGCAGTACTTC. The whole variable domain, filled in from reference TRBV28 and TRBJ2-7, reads DVKVTQSSRYLVKRTGEKVFLECVQDMDHENMFWYRQDPGLGLRLIYFSYDVKMKEKGDIPEGYSVSREKKERFSLILESASTNQTSMYLCASSPTGNPLYEQYFGPGTRLTVT.

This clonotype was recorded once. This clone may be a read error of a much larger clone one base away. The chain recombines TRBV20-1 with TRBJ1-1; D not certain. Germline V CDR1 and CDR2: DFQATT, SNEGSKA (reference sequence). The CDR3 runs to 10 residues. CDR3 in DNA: TGCAGTGCTAGTAAAACTGAAGCTTCCTTT. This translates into CSASKTEASF.

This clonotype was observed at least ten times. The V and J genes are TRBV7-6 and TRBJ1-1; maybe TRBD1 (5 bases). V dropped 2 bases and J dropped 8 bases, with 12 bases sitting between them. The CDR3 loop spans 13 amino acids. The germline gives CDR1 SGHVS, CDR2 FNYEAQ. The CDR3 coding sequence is TGTGCCAGCAGCTTATCAGGGCCCCCCGAAGCTTTCTTT. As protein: CASSLSGPPEAFF.

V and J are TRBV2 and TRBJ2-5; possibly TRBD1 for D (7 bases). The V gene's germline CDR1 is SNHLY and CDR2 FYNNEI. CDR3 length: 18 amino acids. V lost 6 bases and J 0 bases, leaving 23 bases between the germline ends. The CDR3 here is CASSHGTVKGGNQETQYF. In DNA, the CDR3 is TGTGCCAGCAGCCACGGGACAGTCAAAGGGGGGAACCAAGAGACCCAGTACTTC.

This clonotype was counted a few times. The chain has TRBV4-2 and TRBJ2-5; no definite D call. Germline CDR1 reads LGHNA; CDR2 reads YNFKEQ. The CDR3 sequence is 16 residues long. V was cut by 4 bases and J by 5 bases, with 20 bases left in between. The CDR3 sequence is CASSPEARRAGETQYF. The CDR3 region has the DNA TGTGCCAGCAGCCCGGAAGCCCGACGGGCTGGGGAGACCCAGTACTTC.

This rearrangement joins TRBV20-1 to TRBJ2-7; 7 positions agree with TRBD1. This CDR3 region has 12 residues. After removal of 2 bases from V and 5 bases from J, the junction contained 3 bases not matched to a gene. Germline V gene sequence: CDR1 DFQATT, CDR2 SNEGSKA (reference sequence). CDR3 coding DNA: TGCAGTGCTAGAAGGGACAGAAACGAGCAGTACTTC. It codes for CSARRDRNEQYF.

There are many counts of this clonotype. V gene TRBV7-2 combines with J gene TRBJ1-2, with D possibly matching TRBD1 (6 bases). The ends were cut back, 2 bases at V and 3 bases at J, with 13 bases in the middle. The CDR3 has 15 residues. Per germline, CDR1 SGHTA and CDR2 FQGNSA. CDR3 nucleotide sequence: TGTGCCAGCAGCTTACGGGGGGGCACTTACTATGGCTACACCTTC. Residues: CASSLRGGTYYGYTF.

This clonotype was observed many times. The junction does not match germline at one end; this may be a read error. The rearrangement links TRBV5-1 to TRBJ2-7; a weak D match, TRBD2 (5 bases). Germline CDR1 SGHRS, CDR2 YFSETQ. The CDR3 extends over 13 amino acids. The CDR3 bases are TGTGCCAGCAGCTTAGCGCGCGGATACGAGCAGTACTTC. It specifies CASSLARGYEQYF.

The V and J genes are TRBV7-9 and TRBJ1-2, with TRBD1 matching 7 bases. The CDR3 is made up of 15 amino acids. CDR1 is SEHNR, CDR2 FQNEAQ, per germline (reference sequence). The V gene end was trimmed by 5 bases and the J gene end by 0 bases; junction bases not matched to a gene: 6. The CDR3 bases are TGTGCCAGCAGCCCTCCGACAGGGACTAACTATGGCTACACCTTC. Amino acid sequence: CASSPPTGTNYGYTF.

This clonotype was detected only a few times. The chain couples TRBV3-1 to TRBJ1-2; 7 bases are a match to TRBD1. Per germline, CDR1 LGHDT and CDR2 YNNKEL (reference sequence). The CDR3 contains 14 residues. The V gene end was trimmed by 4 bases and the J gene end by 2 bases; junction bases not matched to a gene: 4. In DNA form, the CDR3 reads TGTGCCAGCAGCCGAAGACAGGGCAACTATGGCTACACCTTC. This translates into CASSRRQGNYGYTF.

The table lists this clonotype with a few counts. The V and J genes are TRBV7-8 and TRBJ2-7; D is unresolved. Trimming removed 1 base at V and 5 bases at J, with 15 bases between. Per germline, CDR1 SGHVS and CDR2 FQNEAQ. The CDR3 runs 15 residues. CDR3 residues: CASSLGRLTRNEQYF. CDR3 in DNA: TGTGCCAGCAGCTTAGGGCGGCTAACCCGGAACGAGCAGTACTTC.